This TCR beta chain was identified in a study of a mutant IDH1 vaccine in newly diagnosed glioma (dated by TCRdb to the early 2020s). For context, the study as a whole: Eight vaccinations were administered to patients in weeks 1, 3, 5, 7, 11, 15, 19 and 23, corresponding to visits V03 through V10. Vaccination was initiated 4-6 weeks after radiotherapy alone, or concurrently with temozolomide cycles in the chemotherapy-containing groups. Of the 25 to 40 treated patients, approximately 62% were male and around 40% were female, and the mean age was around 40 years. Peripheral blood was collected at six visits: V03 (baseline), V05, V07, V10, V12 and V13. Prior to enrollment, patients had been given standard therapy consisting of radiotherapy alone, temozolomide alone, or radiochemotherapy with temozolomide, with the combination given to most patients. For exploratory analyses, approximately 23 treated patients had longitudinal TCRB deep sequencing done wherever samples were available.

In the paper's terms, the time point label means: week 11, during vaccination. A 20-mer mutant IDH1 peptide at 300 micrograms in Montanide made up each vaccine dose, which was injected subcutaneously together with topical imiquimod. Newly diagnosed WHO grade 3 or 4 IDH1-mutant astrocytomas showing loss of nuclear ATRX were present in the donors. The samples were drawn from NOA16, a multicentre, single-arm, open-label phase I trial in Germany that tested a mutant IDH1 peptide vaccine in humans for the first time. Genomic DNA for TCRB sequencing was extracted from EDTA blood using the DNeasy Blood and Tissue Kit. Libraries were constructed by the immunoSEQ multiplex PCR assay. Rearranged TCR beta chain sequences were amplified using the hsTCRB Kit according to the manufacturer's protocol. An Illumina MiSeq was used to sequence the TCRB libraries. The authors' pipeline ran thus. The proprietary platform of the kit vendor was used for demultiplexing, trimming and gene mapping. Sourced from immuneACCESS, this table was stored by TCRdb with only in-frame sequences that have V and J called. A share of the clones is absent; for the studies checked, an unresolved V gene accounts for under half, and the remainder has no known explanation. The DNA gave D and trimming, while V, J and clone size come from that table. The sample yields 110,000 or so clones; 75% to 90% were counted once. The ten largest clones capture more than 0.55% of the sample.

To note about this clone: The specificity of this receptor is unknown. There are no base qualities to consult, and no much larger clone falls within one base.

V has 4 bases trimmed and J has 5 bases trimmed; junction bases matching no gene number 6. CDR1 and CDR2 are drawn from the germline V gene: SGHRS, YFSETQ. The cysteine opens and the phenylalanine closes a CDR3 of 14 amino acids. CDR3 DNA only is kept here, 42 bases in frame from base 1. Points the paper makes about the study in general: Immune responses induced by the vaccine were seen in roughly 95% of patients across multiple MHC alleles. According to the authors, sample limitations meant that analyses of patient blood samples could not be reproduced. Changes in the top peripheral T cell clonotypes picked up by TCRB sequencing did not appear to be linked to pseudoprogression. Availability determined which PBMC samples were chosen for TCRB deep sequencing.

The clonotype originates from a woman aged 50 to 60 with glioma. Sequenced here: PBMCs, sampled from a glioma patient whose treatment included an IDH1 peptide vaccine. This chain is built from TRBV5-1 and TRBJ2-5; TRBD1 agrees with 9 junctional bases. The nucleotide sequence reads as follows: TGCGCCAGCAGCATAACAGGGGGCGCGGAGACCCAGTACTTC. This translates into CASSITGGAETQYF.